These 32 T cell receptor beta chains originate from one sample sequenced in a study of blood T cell repertoires in COVID-19. This table comes from immunoSEQ multiplex PCR, and its TCRdb copy is limited to in-frame clones, with some not included. Among approximately 82,000 clones, around 83% were seen once, and the ten largest hold around 15%. Sequenced: peripheral blood. The origin of the receptors is a woman aged 55-69 years with acute or convalescent COVID-19.

The V and J genes are TRBV5-1 and TRBJ2-3, with D perhaps matching TRBD1 (6 bases). Deletions cut 3 bases from V and 0 bases from J, with 23 bases between. This CDR3 region has 19 residues. Germline V gene sequence: CDR1 SGHRS, CDR2 YFSETQ. This chain's CDR3 is CASSSGLEAGTPSTDTQYF. The CDR3 nucleotides are TGCGCCAGCAGCTCGGGATTAGAGGCCGGGACACCAAGCACAGATACGCAGTATTTT. The full variable domain, completed using reference TRBV5-1 and TRBJ2-3, is KAGVTQTPRYLIKTRGQQVTLSCSPISGHRSVSWYQQTPGQGLQFLFEYFSETQRNKGNFPGRFSGRQFSNSRSEMNVSTLELGDSALYLCASSSGLEAGTPSTDTQYFGPGTRLTVL.

DNA for the CDR3: TGTGCCAGCAGCCTCGGACAGGGAGAAGCTTTCTTT. Its translation is CASSLGQGEAFF. The chain is built from TRBV7-3 and TRBJ1-1; 8 bases fit TRBD1. The germline gives CDR1 SGHTA, CDR2 FQGTGA. The CDR3 is 12 amino acids. The junction had 4 bases not matched to a gene; V was cut back by 5 bases and J by 8 bases.

In its sample, this clone was seen a few times. This chain connects TRBV6-5 to TRBJ1-1, with 10 bases that match TRBD1. The CDR3 is 14 residues long. Germline loops: CDR1 MNHEY, CDR2 SVGAGI. J lost 3 bases, V lost 6 bases, and 4 bases had no gene match. The CDR3 loop is CASRTGTGDTEAFF. For the CDR3, the DNA is TGTGCCAGCAGGACAGGGACAGGGGACACTGAAGCTTTCTTT.

This chain links TRBV3-1 (or the pseudogene TRBV3-2) with TRBJ1-2, with 8 positions matching TRBD1. The V gene's germline CDR1 is LGHDT and CDR2 YNNKEL (reference sequence). The ends lost 4 bases at V and 8 bases at J; junction bases unmatched: 12. This CDR3 contains 15 residues. CDR3 region: CASSRRTGSGEGYTF. The CDR3 region has the DNA TGTGCCAGCAGCCGACGGACAGGGTCCGGGGAAGGCTACACCTTC.

The rearrangement uses TRBV5-1 and TRBJ1-5; no clear D. The V gene lost 0 bases and the J gene lost 2 bases, with 6 bases spanning the gap. Germline-derived CDR1 and CDR2 are SGHRS and YFSETQ. The CDR3 covers 14 residues. The CDR3 bases are TGCGCCAGCAGCTTGGGAGGCCGCAATCAGCCCCAGCATTTT. As protein: CASSLGGRNQPQHF.

This sequence joins TRBV5-6 and TRBJ1-3; D unresolved. Germline loops: CDR1 SGHDT, CDR2 YYEEEE. Trimming cost V 4 bases and J 4 bases, with 15 bases left between them. The CDR3 runs 15 residues. The CDR3 coding sequence is TGTGCCAGCAGCCTCCCGGCGGGAGCAGGAAACACCATATATTTT. Its protein is CASSLPAGAGNTIYF.

The rearrangement links TRBV5-4 to TRBJ2-1; maybe TRBD2 (6 bases). The CDR3 consists of 14 residues. V dropped 4 bases and J dropped 1 base, with 9 bases sitting between them. CDR1 is SGHNT and CDR2 is YYREEE in the germline V gene (reference sequence). CDR3 loop: CASSAEGSYNEQFF. DNA of the CDR3: TGTGCCAGCAGCGCGGAGGGTTCCTACAATGAGCAGTTCTTC.

The chain has TRBV6-5 and TRBJ1-1, with D uncertain. The CDR3 sequence is 14 residues long. The germline gives CDR1 MNHEY, CDR2 SVGAGI. V was cut by 0 bases and J by 0 bases, with 5 bases left in between. The CDR3 here is CASSYSSVNTEAFF. CDR3 coding DNA: TGTGCCAGCAGTTACTCATCCGTGAACACTGAAGCTTTCTTT.

The genes are TRBV5-4 and TRBJ1-6; a weak D match, TRBD1 (6 bases). The CDR3 consists of 16 residues. Germline V gives CDR1 SGHNT, CDR2 YYREEE (reference sequence). V gave up 4 bases and J gave up 0 bases, with 11 bases separating them. The CDR3 bases are TGTGCCAGCAGCCGTCAGGGGAGCTCCTATAATTCACCCCTCCACTTT. Residues: CASSRQGSSYNSPLHF. Full variable domain (outside the CDR3, taken from reference TRBV5-4 and TRBJ1-6): ETGVTQSPTHLIKTRGQQVTLRCSSQSGHNTVSWYQQALGQGPQFIFQYYREEENGRGNFPPRFSGLQFPNYSSELNVNALELDDSALYLCASSRQGSSYNSPLHFGNGTRLTVT.

V usage is TRBV19 and J usage is TRBJ1-1; D might be TRBD1 (5 bases). CDR3 size: 16 residues. V lost 4 bases and J lost 2, with 17 bases in between. CDR1 LNHDA and CDR2 SQIVND come from the germline V gene (reference sequence). In DNA, the CDR3 is TGTGCCAGTAGTAGCCGTGGGAGGGGAGGTAACACTGAAGCTTTCTTT. Amino acid sequence: CASSSRGRGGNTEAFF.

The rearrangement links TRBV27 to TRBJ1-2; D possibly corresponds to TRBD1 (6 bases). The V and J ends lost 6 bases and 4 bases respectively, with 15 bases between them. CDR3 length: 14 residues. Germline values: CDR1 MNHEY, CDR2 SMNVEV (reference sequence). The CDR3 DNA reads as TGTGCCAGCAGGGCAGGACAGAGTTCCTATGGCTACACCTTC. The encoded protein is CASRAGQSSYGYTF.

The chain joins TRBV10-3 to TRBJ1-2, with D possibly matching TRBD1 (6 bases). Between the trimmed V and J ends, which lost 10 bases and 2 bases, there was a span of 11 bases. The CDR3 contains 12 residues. Germline CDR1 and CDR2: ENHRY and SYGVKD. CDR3 in DNA: TGTGCCACCCGAGACAGGAACTATGGCTACACCTTC. It is translated as CATRDRNYGYTF.

V gene TRBV7-6 combines with J gene TRBJ1-6; 7 nucleotides align to TRBD1. The germline V gene encodes CDR1 SGHVS and CDR2 FNYEAQ. The V segment lost 5 bases and the J segment 7 bases; nucleotides outside the gene matches: 8. This CDR3 has 15 amino acids. The CDR3 region is CASSPAGGRNSPLHF. In DNA, the CDR3 is TGTGCCAGCAGCCCCGCAGGGGGTCGGAATTCACCCCTCCACTTT.

This clone has only a few counts. Within the sample, other DNA sequences also encode this same CDR3. The genes are TRBV6-5 and TRBJ2-3, with 7 bases aligning to TRBD1. This CDR3 comprises 14 residues. Germline loops: CDR1 MNHEY, CDR2 SVGAGI. Trimming cost V 2 bases and J 3 bases; bases outside gene matches: 2. CDR3 residues: CASSYRGRTDTQYF. The CDR3 coding sequence is TGTGCCAGCAGTTACAGGGGGCGGACAGATACGCAGTATTTT.

Concerning this clone itself: An end of the junction does not agree with germline; a read error may underlie this. The chain recombines TRBV7-7 with TRBJ2-5, with 9 bases identical to TRBD2. CDR3 length: 16 residues. The germline CDR1 and CDR2 sequences are SSHAT and FNYEAQ (reference sequence). The CDR3 reads CASSWMAGGPWETQYF. The CDR3 nucleotides read TGTGCTAGCAGCTGGATGGCGGGAGGGCCATGGGAGACCCAGTACTTC.

The chain is built from TRBV9 and TRBJ1-6; D gene ambiguous. Germline lookup yields CDR1 SGDLS and CDR2 YYNGEE. The CDR3 consists of 16 residues. Trimming removed 0 bases at V and 3 bases at J, with 10 bases between. Here the CDR3 DNA reads TGTGCCAGCAGCGTAGCTGCAGGTCTCTATAATTCACCCCTCCACTTT. It specifies CASSVAAGLYNSPLHF.

This clone was seen just once. The chain is built from TRBV3-1 (or the pseudogene TRBV3-2) and TRBJ1-2; 7 bases agree with TRBD1. CDR3 length: 15 residues. Unmatched junction bases numbered 8, after V lost 4 bases and J lost 3 bases. The germline gives CDR1 LGHDT, CDR2 YNNKEL (reference sequence). For the CDR3, the DNA is TGTGCCAGCAGCCTATGGACAGGCCGCTACTATGGCTACACCTTC. Translating gives CASSLWTGRYYGYTF.

The V call is TRBV19, the J call TRBJ2-3, with 14 bases aligning to TRBD2. This CDR3 spans 15 amino acids. Trimming removed 6 bases from V and 1 base from J; junction bases left unmatched: 0. Germline values: CDR1 LNHDA, CDR2 SQIVND (reference sequence). DNA of the CDR3: TGTGCCAGTAGGGGACTAGCGGGGGGCACAGATACGCAGTATTTT. Amino acid sequence: CASRGLAGGTDTQYF.

The V and J genes are TRBV7-2 and TRBJ1-2; D is unclear. The V end lost 1 base, the J end lost 8 bases, and 14 bases lay between the germline ends. CDR1 and CDR2 from the germline V gene are SGHTA and FQGNSA. This CDR3 is built from 14 residues. In DNA, the CDR3 is TGTGCCAGCAGCTTAGGGGGAGGCCGTTTGGGCTACACCTTC. This gives the protein CASSLGGGRLGYTF.

DNA for the CDR3: TGCAGTGCTAGTTTGGACAGCCCTCAAGAGACCCAGTACTTC. Its protein is CSASLDSPQETQYF. The gene calls are TRBV20-1 and TRBJ2-5; TRBD1 is a possible D gene (6 bases). The germline V gene has CDR1 DFQATT and CDR2 SNEGSKA (reference sequence). This CDR3 comprises 14 residues. V was pared by 3 bases and J by 2 bases, with 13 bases between.

The V and J genes are TRBV5-1 and TRBJ2-1; TRBD2 aligns across 10 bases. Germline V lookup: CDR1 SGHRS, CDR2 YFSETQ. The CDR3 sequence is 16 residues long. Trimming took 1 base from V and 8 from J; bases not matched to a gene: 9. The CDR3 loop reads CASSLLSGGALDEQFF. Written as DNA, the CDR3 is TGCGCCAGCAGCTTGTTAAGCGGGGGGGCCTTAGATGAGCAGTTCTTC.

The chain couples TRBV18 to TRBJ2-1; unclear D gene. V lost 2 bases, J lost 0 bases, and 8 bases lay in between. CDR1 is KGHSH and CDR2 is LQKENI in the germline V gene. The CDR3 extends over 15 amino acids. The CDR3 spells CASSPSVSSYNEQFF. The CDR3 DNA follows: TGTGCCAGCTCACCATCAGTCAGCTCCTACAATGAGCAGTTCTTC.

The V gene is TRBV11-1, the J gene TRBJ2-1; 8 positions agree with TRBD2. Germline V gives CDR1 SGHAT, CDR2 FQDESV (reference sequence). The CDR3 is 15 amino acids. V was clipped by 4 bases and J by 7 bases; unmatched bases: 9. CDR3 sequence: CASSSTLVAGNEQFF. The CDR3 DNA sequence: TGTGCCAGCAGCTCTACCCTGGTAGCGGGAAATGAGCAGTTCTTC. The variable domain in full, completed from reference TRBV11-1 and TRBJ2-1, reads EAEVAQSPRYKITEKSQAVAFWCDPISGHATLYWYRQILGQGPELLVQFQDESVVDDSQLPKDRFSAERLKGVDSTLKIQPAELGDSAMYLCASSSTLVAGNEQFFGPGTRLTVL.

The rearrangement joins TRBV5-6 to TRBJ1-2; D unclear. The CDR3 is made up of 14 amino acids. V lost 0 bases and J lost 6, with 12 bases in between. Germline V gene data show CDR1 as SGHDT and CDR2 as YYEEEE. The CDR3 region has the DNA TGTGCCAGCAGCTTGGTCGGGAACCAGGATGGCTACACCTTC. Its translation: CASSLVGNQDGYTF.

The chain couples TRBV10-3 to TRBJ2-3, with TRBD1 identical over 7 bases. This CDR3 region has 14 residues. Trimming removed 11 bases from V and 3 bases from J; junction bases left unmatched: 11. Germline V gene data show CDR1 as ENHRY and CDR2 as SYGVKD. The CDR3 reads CASTGDVSTDTQYF. CDR3 bases: TGTGCCTCCACAGGGGACGTCTCGACAGATACGCAGTATTTT.

The V and J genes are TRBV6-5 and TRBJ1-1; D is uncertain. Deletions cut 6 bases from V and 5 bases from J, with 13 bases between. The CDR3 has 13 residues. CDR1 and CDR2 (germline): MNHEY, SVGAGI. The CDR3 region is CASRFFTTTEAFF. The CDR3 nucleotides are TGTGCCAGCAGATTTTTTACTACAACTGAAGCTTTCTTT.

The chain recombines TRBV5-1 with TRBJ1-4; 7 bases fit TRBD1. The junction had 8 bases not matched to a gene; V was cut back by 0 bases and J by 3 bases. The CDR3 covers 17 residues. The V gene's germline CDR1 is SGHRS and CDR2 YFSETQ. The CDR3 nucleotides read TGCGCCAGCAGCTTGGCACTACTAGGGGGCCCTAATGAAAAACTGTTTTTT. This encodes CASSLALLGGPNEKLFF.

The chain recombines TRBV19 with TRBJ2-3; TRBD2 matches at 7 bases. After removal of 5 bases from V and 3 bases from J, the junction contained 8 bases not matched to a gene. This CDR3 has 15 residues. The germline CDR1 and CDR2 sequences are LNHDA and SQIVND (reference sequence). Here the CDR3 reads CASSDGGFRTDTQYF. CDR3 nucleotides: TGTGCCAGTAGTGACGGGGGGTTTAGAACAGATACGCAGTATTTT.

The V call is TRBV19, the J call TRBJ1-1, with D unclear. The CDR3 covers 11 residues. The germline gives CDR1 LNHDA, CDR2 SQIVND (reference sequence). The CDR3 nucleotides read TGTGCTTCGGTGCGAAACACTGAAGCTTTCTTT. As protein: CASVRNTEAFF.

CDR3 nucleotides: TGTGCCATCAGACTAGCGGATAGCACAGATACGCAGTATTTT. It yields the protein CAIRLADSTDTQYF. This chain joins TRBV10-3 and TRBJ2-3, with 8 bases matching TRBD2. This CDR3 region has 14 residues. J lost 0 bases, V lost 6 bases, and 2 bases had no gene match. Germline V gene sequence: CDR1 ENHRY, CDR2 SYGVKD.

The V call is TRBV7-2, the J call TRBJ2-1; 8 bases match TRBD1. This CDR3 region has 14 residues. CDR1 and CDR2 (germline): SGHTA, FQGNSA. V lost 3 bases to trimming and J lost 7 bases; unmatched junction nucleotides: 5. CDR3 DNA sequence: TGTGCCAGCAGCTTGGGGAGACAGGGGAATGAGCAGTTCTTC. Its protein is CASSLGRQGNEQFF.

The chain joins TRBV5-1 to TRBJ2-7, with D maybe TRBD2 (6 bases). This CDR3 has 14 residues. Germline V gives CDR1 SGHRS, CDR2 YFSETQ. The V and J ends lost 0 bases and 0 bases respectively, with 7 bases between them. The CDR3, as DNA: TGCGCCAGCAGCTTGGACGGGAGCTCCTACGAGCAGTACTTC. Translation: CASSLDGSSYEQYF. Drawing the rest from reference TRBV5-1 and TRBJ2-7, the complete variable domain is KAGVTQTPRYLIKTRGQQVTLSCSPISGHRSVSWYQQTPGQGLQFLFEYFSETQRNKGNFPGRFSGRQFSNSRSEMNVSTLELGDSALYLCASSLDGSSYEQYFGPGTRLTVT.